The following is a T cell receptor beta chain sequence with its context. Its antigen is still unknown. The CDR3 runs to 16 residues. Germline V gene data show CDR1 as KGHSH and CDR2 as LQKENI. V shed 3 bases and J shed 6 bases, with 21 bases lying between them. These data originate in a study of regulatory T cells in long-lasting Graves disease. Across the study: Persistent Graves' disease denoted over 5 years of antithyroid drugs plus positive TSH receptor antibodies. Findings of the study overall: With a small sample size, accuracy may have been reduced. Whereas new patients shared 966 public clonotypes, persistent patients shared more, at a few thousand. TCR diversity was lower in persistent than newly diagnosed Graves' disease.

Time point described: persistent/refractory GD, antithyroid drugs over 5 years with positive TRAb. Making the TCR library involved RNA that had been extracted from PBMCs. iRepertoire HTBI primers and Arm-PCR of CDR3 regions built TCR beta libraries. MiXCR was run by TCRdb on the multiplex PCR reads, yielding one entry per CDR3 protein. The sample yields 400,000 to 500,000 distinct CDR3 sequences, 20% to 25% seen once. The chain uses TRBV18 and TRBJ2-7; possibly TRBD1 for D (5 bases). Material: peripheral blood mononuclear cells (PBMCs), obtained when the disease was refractory, from a patient treated with antithyroid drugs. The TCR comes from a female donor with Graves disease. The CDR3 sequence is CASSPIIDSPASEQYF. The CDR3, as DNA: TGTGCCAGCTCACCTATCATAGACAGCCCGGCAAGCGAGCAGTACTTC.